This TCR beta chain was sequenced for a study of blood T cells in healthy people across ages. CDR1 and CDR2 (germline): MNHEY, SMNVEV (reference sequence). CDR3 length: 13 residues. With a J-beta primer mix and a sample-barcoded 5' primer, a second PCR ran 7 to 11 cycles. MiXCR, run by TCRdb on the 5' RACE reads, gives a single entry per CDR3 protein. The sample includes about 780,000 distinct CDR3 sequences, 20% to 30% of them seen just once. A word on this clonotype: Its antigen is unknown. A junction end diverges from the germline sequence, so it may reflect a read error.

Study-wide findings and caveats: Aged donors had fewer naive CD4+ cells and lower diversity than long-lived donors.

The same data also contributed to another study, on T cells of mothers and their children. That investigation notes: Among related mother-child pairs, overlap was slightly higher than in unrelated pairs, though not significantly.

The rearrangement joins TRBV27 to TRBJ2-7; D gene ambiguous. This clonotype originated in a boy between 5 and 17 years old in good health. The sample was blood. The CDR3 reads CANSPRTLYEQYF. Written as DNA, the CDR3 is TGTGCCAACAGTCCCCGCACCCTCTACGAGCAGTACTTC.